The clone carrying this T cell receptor (beta chain) was observed many times. This record belongs to a study of T cells after posttransplantation cyclophosphamide. Data came from immunoSEQ multiplex PCR; TCRdb stores just in-frame clones and leaves some out. The sample has over 45,000 clones, none seen only once. The receptor comes from a man between 35 and 55 years old in good health, CMV-negative, and a related stem cell transplant donor. Sequenced sample: PBMCs.

The DNA for the CDR3 is TGCGCCAGCAGCTTAGGGATTGTCAGGGATGAGCAGTTCTTC. Encoded protein: CASSLGIVRDEQFF. This chain links TRBV5-1 with TRBJ2-1; tentative D call: TRBD1 (5 bases). There are 14 residues in the CDR3. CDR1 is SGHRS, CDR2 YFSETQ, per germline. Deletions cut 2 bases from V and 8 bases from J, with 14 bases between.